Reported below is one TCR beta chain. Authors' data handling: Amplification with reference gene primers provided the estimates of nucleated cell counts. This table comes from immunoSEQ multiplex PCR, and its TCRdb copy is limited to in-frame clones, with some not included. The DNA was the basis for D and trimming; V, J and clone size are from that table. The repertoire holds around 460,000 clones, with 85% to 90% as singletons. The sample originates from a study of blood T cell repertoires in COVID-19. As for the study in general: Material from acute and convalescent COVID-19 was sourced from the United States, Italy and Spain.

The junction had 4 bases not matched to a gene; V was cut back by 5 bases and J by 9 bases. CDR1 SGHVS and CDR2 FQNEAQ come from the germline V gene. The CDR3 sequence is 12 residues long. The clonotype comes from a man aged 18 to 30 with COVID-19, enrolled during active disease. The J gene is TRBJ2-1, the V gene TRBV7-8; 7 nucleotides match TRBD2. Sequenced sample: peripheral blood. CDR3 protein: CASSAGEREQFF. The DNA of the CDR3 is TGTGCCAGCAGCGCGGGGGAACGTGAGCAGTTCTTC.